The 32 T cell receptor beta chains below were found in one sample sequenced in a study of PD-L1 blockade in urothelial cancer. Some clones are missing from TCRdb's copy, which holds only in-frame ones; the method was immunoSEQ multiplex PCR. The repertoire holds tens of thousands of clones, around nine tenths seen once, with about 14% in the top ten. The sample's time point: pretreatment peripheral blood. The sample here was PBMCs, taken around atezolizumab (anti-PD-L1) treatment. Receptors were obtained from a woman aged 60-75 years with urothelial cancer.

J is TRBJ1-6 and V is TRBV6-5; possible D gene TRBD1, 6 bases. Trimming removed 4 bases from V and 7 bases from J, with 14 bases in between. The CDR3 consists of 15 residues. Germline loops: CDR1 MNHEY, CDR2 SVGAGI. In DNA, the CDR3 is TGTGCCAGCAGTTTCCCGGGGGGCAGGAATTCACCCCTCCACTTT. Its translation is CASSFPGGRNSPLHF.

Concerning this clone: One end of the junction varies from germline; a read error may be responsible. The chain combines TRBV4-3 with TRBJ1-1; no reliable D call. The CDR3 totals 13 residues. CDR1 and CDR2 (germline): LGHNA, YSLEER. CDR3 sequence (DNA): TGCGCCAGCAGCGAAGACGGGATCACTGAAGCTTTCTTT. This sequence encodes CASSEDGITEAFF.

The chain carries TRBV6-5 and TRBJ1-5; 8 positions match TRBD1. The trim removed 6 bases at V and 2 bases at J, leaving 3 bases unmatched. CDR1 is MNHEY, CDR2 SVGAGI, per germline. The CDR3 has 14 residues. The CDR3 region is CASSRGLGNQPQHF. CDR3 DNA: TGTGCCAGCAGCAGGGGGCTGGGCAATCAGCCCCAGCATTTT.

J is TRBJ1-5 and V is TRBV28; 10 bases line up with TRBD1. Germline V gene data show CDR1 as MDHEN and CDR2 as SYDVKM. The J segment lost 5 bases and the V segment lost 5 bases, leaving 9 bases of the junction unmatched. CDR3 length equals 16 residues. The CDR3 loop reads CASSTQTGGVYQPQHF. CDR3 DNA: TGTGCCAGCAGTACCCAGACAGGGGGCGTCTATCAGCCCCAGCATTTT.

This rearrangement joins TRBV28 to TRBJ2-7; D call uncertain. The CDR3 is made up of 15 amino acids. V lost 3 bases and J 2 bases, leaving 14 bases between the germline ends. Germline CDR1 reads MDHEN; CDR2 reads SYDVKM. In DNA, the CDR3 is TGTGCCAGCAGTTTCGGAGCCACCCGGGCCTACGAGCAGTACTTC. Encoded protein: CASSFGATRAYEQYF.

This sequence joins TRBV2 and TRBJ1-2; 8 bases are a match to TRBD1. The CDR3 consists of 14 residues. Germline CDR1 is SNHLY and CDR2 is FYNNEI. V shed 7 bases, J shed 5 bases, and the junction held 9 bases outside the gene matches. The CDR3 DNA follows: TGTGCCAGCACCTCGACAGGGGAAGTTTATGGCTACACCTTC. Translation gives CASTSTGEVYGYTF. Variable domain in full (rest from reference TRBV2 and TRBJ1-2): EPEVTQTPSHQVTQMGQEVILRCVPISNHLYFYWYRQILGQKVEFLVSFYNNEISEKSEIFDDQFSVERPDGSNFTLKIRSTKLEDSAMYFCASTSTGEVYGYTFGSGTRLTVV.

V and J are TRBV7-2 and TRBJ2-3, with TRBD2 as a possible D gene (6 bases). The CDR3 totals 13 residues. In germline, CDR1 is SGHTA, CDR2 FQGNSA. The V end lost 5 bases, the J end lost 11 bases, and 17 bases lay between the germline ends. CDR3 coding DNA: TGTGCCAGCAGCCTCAGCGCGGGGCTTGAGCAGTATTTT. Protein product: CASSLSAGLEQYF.

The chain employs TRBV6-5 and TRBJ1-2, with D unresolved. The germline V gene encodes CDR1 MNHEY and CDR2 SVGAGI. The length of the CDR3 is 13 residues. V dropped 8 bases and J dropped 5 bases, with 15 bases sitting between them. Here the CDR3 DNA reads TGTGCCAGCTCCCTGACCGGAGGGTATGGCTACACCTTC. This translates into CASSLTGGYGYTF.

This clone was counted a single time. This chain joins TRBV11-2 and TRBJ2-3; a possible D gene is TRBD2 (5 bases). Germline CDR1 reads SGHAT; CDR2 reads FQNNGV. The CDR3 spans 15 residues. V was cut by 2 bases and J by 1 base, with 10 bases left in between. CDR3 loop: CASSLMWTGTDTQYF. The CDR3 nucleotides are TGTGCCAGCAGCTTAATGTGGACTGGCACAGATACGCAGTATTTT.

CDR3 in DNA: TGTGCCAGCAGCCAAATCCCGGGGTGGGCCTACAATGAGCAGTTCTTC. It translates to CASSQIPGWAYNEQFF. The rearrangement joins TRBV14 to TRBJ2-1; TRBD2 might be the D (5 bases). Germline CDR1 is SGHDN and CDR2 is FVKESK. CDR3 length: 16 residues. The V end was cut by 2 bases, the J end by 2 bases, with 13 bases between.

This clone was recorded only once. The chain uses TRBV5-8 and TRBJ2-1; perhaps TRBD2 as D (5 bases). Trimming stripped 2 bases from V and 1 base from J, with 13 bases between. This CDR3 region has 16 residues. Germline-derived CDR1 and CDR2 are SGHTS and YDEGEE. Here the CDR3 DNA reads TGTGCCAGCAGCTTTGTAGGGTGGAGGTCCTACAATGAGCAGTTCTTC. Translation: CASSFVGWRSYNEQFF. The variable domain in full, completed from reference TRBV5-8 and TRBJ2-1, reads EAGVTQSPTHLIKTRGQQATLRCSPISGHTSVYWYQQALGLGLQFLLWYDEGEERNRGNFPPRFSGRQFPNYSSELNVNALELEDSALYLCASSFVGWRSYNEQFFGPGTRLTVL.

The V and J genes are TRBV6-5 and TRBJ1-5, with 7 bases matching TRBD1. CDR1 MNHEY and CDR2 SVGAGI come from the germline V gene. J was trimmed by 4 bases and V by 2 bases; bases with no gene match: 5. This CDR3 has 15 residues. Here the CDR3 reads CASSYPDRDNQPQHF. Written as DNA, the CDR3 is TGTGCCAGCAGTTACCCCGACAGGGATAATCAGCCCCAGCATTTT.

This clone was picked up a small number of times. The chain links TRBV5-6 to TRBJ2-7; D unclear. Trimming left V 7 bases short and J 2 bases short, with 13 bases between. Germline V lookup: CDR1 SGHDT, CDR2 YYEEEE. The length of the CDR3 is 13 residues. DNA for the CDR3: TGTGCCAGCGGCCTAGGCGGAACCTACGAGCAGTACTTC. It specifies CASGLGGTYEQYF.

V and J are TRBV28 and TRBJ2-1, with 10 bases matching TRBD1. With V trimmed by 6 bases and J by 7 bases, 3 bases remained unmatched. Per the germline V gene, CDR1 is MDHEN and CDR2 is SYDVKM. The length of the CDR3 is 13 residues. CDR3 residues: CASRGQGRNEQFF. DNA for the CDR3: TGTGCCAGCAGGGGACAGGGGAGAAATGAGCAGTTCTTC.

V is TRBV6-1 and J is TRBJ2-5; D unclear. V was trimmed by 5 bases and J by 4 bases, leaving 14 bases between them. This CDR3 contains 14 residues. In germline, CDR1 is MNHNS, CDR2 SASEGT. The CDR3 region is CASSSRGVGETQYF. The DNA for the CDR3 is TGTGCCAGCAGTTCACGAGGTGTGGGAGAGACCCAGTACTTC.

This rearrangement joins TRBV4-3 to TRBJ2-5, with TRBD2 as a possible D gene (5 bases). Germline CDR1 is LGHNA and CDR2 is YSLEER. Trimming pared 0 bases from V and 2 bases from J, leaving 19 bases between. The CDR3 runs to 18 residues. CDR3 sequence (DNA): TGCGCCAGCAGCCAAGAGGTATTTGGGAGCACCCCTCAAGAGACCCAGTACTTC. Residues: CASSQEVFGSTPQETQYF.

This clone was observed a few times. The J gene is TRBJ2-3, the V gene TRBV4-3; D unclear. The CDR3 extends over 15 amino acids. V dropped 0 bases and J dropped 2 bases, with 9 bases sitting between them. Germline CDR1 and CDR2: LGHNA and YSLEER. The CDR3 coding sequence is TGCGCCAGCAGCCAAGATCACCAACACACAGATACGCAGTATTTT. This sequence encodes CASSQDHQHTDTQYF.

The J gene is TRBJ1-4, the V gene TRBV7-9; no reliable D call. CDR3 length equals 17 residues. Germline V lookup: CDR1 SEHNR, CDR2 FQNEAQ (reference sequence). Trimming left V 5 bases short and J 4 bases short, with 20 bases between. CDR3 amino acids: CASSPLDGIQYNEKLFF. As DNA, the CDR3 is TGTGCCAGCAGCCCATTGGACGGGATCCAGTATAATGAAAAACTGTTTTTT.

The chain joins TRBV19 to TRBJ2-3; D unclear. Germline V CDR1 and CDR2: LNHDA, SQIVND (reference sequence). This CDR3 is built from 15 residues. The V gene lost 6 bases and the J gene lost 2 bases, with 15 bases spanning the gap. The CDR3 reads CASRPTRVSTDTQYF. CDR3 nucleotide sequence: TGTGCCAGTAGACCTACACGGGTGTCCACAGATACGCAGTATTTT.

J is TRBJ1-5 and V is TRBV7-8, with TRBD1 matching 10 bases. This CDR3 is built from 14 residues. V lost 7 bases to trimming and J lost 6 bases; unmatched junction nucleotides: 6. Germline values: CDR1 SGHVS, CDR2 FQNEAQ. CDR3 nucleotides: TGTGCCAGCACTCGGACAGGGGGTCCTCAGCCCCAGCATTTT. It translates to CASTRTGGPQPQHF.

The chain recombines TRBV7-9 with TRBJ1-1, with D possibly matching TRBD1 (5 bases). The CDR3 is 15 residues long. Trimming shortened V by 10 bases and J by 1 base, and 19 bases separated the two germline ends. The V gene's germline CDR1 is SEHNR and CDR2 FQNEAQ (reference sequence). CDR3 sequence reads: CANSRTPPGNTEAFF. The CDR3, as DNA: TGTGCCAACTCAAGGACACCTCCAGGGAACACTGAAGCTTTCTTT.

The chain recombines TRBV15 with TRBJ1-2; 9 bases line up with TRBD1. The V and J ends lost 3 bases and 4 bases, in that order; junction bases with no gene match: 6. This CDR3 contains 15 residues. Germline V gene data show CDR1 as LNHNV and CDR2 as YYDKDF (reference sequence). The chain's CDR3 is CATSRPTGGIYGYTF. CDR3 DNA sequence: TGTGCCACCAGCAGGCCCACAGGGGGCATCTATGGCTACACCTTC.

The CDR3 is CASSLRENYGYTF. CDR3 in DNA: TGCGCCAGCAGCTTGAGGGAGAACTATGGCTACACCTTC. V usage is TRBV5-1 and J usage is TRBJ1-2; D unclear. V was clipped by 1 base and J by 2 bases, with 6 bases between them. CDR3 length: 13 amino acids. From germline, CDR1 is SGHRS and CDR2 YFSETQ.

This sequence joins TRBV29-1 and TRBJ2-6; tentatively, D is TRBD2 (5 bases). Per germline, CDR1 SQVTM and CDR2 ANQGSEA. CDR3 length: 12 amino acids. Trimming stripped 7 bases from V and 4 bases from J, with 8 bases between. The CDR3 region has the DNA TGCAGCGCCGAGGGAGGGGCCAACGTCCTGACTTTC. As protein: CSAEGGANVLTF.

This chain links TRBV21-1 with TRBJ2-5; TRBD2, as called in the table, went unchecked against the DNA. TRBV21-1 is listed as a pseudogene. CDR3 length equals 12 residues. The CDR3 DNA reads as TGTGCCAGCAGCACTCCCGGAGGGGACCAGTACTTC. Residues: CASSTPGGDQYF.

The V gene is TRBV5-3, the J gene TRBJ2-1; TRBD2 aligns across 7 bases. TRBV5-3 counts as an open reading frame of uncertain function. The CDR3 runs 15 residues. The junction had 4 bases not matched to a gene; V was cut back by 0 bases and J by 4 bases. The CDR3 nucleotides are TGTGCCAGAAGCTTGGAGCGGGGATCATACAATGAGCAGTTCTTC. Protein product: CARSLERGSYNEQFF.

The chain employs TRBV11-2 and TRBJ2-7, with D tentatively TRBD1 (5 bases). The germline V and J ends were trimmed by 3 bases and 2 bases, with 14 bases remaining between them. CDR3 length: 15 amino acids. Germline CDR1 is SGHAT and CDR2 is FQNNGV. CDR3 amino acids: CASSFGPGMAYEQYF. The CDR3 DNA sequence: TGTGCCAGCAGCTTTGGGCCAGGGATGGCCTACGAGCAGTACTTC.

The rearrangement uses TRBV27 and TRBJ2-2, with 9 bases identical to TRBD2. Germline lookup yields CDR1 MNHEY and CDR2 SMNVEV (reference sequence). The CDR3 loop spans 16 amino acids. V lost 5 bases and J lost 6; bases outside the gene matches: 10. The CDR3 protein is CASSEFAGTSSGELFF. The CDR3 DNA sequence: TGTGCCAGCAGTGAATTTGCAGGGACTAGCTCCGGGGAGCTGTTTTTT.

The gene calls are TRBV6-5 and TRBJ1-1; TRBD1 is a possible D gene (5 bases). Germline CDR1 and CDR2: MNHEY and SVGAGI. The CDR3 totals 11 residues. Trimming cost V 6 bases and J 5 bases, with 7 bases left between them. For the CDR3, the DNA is TGTGCCAGCAGCCGGGGGACTGAAGCTTTCTTT. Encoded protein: CASSRGTEAFF.

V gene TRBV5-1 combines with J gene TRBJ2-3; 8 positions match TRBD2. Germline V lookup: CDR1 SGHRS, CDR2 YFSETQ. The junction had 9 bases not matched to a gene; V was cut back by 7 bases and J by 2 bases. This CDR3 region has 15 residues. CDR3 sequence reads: CASPRAGGFTDTQYF. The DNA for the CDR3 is TGCGCCAGCCCCAGGGCGGGGGGATTCACAGATACGCAGTATTTT. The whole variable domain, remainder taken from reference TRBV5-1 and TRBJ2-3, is KAGVTQTPRYLIKTRGQQVTLSCSPISGHRSVSWYQQTPGQGLQFLFEYFSETQRNKGNFPGRFSGRQFSNSRSEMNVSTLELGDSALYLCASPRAGGFTDTQYFGPGTRLTVL.

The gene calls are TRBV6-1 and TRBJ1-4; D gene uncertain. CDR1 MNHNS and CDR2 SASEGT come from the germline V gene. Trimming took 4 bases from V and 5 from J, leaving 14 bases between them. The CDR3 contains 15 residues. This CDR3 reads CASSGLGLTNEKLFF. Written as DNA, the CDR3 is TGTGCCAGCAGTGGACTAGGACTTACAAATGAAAAACTGTTTTTT.

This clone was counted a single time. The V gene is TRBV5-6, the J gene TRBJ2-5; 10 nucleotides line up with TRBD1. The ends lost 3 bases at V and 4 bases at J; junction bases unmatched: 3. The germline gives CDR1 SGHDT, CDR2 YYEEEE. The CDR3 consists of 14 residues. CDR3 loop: CASSSGQGRETQYF. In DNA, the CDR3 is TGTGCCAGCAGCTCGGGACAGGGGAGAGAGACCCAGTACTTC.